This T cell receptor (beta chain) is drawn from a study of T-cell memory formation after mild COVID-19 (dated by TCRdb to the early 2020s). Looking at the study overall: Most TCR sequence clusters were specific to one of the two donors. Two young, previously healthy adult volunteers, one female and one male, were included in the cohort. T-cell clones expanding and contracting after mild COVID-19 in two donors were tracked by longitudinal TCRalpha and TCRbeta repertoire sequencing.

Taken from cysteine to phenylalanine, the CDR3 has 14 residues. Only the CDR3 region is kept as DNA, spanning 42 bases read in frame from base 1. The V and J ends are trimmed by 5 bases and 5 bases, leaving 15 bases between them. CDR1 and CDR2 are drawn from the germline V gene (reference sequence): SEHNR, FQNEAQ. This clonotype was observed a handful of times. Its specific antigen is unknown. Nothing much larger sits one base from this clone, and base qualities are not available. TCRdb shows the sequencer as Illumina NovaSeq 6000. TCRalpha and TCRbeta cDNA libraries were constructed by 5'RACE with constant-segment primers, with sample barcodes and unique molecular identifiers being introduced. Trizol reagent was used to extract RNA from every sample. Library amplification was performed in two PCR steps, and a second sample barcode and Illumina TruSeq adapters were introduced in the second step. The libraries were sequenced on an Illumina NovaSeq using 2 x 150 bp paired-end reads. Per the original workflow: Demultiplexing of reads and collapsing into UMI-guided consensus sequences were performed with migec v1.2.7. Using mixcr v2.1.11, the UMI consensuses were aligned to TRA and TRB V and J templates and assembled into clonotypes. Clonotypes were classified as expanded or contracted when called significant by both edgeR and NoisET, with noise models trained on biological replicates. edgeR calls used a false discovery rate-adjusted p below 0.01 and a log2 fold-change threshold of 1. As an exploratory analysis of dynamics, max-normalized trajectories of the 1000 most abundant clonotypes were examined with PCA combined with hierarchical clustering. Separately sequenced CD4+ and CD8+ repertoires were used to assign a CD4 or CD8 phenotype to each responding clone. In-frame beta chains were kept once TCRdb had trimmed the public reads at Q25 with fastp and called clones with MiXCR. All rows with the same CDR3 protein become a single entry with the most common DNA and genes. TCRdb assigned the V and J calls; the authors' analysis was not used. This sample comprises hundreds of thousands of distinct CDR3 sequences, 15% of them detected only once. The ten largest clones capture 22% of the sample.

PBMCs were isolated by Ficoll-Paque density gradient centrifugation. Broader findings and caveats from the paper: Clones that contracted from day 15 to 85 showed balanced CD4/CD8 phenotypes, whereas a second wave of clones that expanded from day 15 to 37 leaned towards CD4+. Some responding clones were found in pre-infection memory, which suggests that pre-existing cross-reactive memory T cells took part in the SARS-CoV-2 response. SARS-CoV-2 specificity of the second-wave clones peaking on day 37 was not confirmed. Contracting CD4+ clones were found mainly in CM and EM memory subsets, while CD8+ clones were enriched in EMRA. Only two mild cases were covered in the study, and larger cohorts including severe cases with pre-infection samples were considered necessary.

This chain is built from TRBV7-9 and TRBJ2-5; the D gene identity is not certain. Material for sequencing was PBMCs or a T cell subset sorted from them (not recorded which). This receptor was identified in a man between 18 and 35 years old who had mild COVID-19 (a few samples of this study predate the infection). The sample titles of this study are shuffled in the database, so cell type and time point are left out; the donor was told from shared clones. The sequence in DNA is TGTGCCAGCAGCCCCCGGTGGAGACGGGAGACCCAGTACTTC. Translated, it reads CASSPRWRRETQYF.